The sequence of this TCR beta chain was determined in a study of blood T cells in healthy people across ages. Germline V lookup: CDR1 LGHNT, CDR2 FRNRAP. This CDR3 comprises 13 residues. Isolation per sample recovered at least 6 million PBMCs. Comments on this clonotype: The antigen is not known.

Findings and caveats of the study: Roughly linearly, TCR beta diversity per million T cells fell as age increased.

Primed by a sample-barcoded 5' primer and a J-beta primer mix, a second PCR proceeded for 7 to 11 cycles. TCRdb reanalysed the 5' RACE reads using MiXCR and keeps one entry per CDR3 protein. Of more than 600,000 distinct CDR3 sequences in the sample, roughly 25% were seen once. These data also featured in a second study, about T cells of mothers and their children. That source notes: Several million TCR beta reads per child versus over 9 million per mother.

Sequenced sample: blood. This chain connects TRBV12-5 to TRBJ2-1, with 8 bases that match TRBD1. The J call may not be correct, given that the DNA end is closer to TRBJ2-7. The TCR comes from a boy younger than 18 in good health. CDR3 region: CASGAGGIHEQYF. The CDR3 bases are TGTGCTAGTGGGGCAGGGGGCATTCACGAGCAGTACTTC.